This TCR beta chain was sequenced for a study of radiotherapy plus CTLA-4 blockade in lung cancer. Study-wide results and limits: Peripheral blood showed expansion of tumor-derived TCR clones after radiotherapy and ipilimumab.

A word on this clone: Its antigen is currently unknown.

The method was immunoSEQ multiplex PCR; TCRdb's version includes in-frame clones alone and lacks a portion of them. This table has over 85,000 clones, 85% to 90% appearing once. The CDR3 covers 15 residues. Trimming stripped 5 bases from V and 0 bases from J, with 14 bases between. Per germline, CDR1 SGHVS and CDR2 FQNEAQ. V is TRBV7-8 and J is TRBJ2-7; D is perhaps TRBD1 or TRBD2 (5 bases each). The sample consisted of peripheral blood, taken from a patient treated with radiotherapy plus ipilimumab. The receptor's source is a human donor with non-small cell lung cancer that progressed on radiotherapy plus ipilimumab. The CDR3 sequence: CASSARDGNSYEQYF. The CDR3 nucleotides read TGTGCCAGCAGCGCTCGGGACGGTAACTCCTACGAGCAGTACTTC. Using reference TRBV7-8 and TRBJ2-7 for the parts outside the CDR3, the full variable domain is GAGVSQSPRYKVAKRGQDVALRCDPISGHVSLFWYQQALGQGPEFLTYFQNEAQLDKSGLPSDRFFAERPEGSVSTLKIQRTQQEDSAVYLCASSARDGNSYEQYFGPGTRLTVT.